Presented here are 19 T cell receptor beta chains from one specimen sequenced in a study of OX40 agonist ivuxolimab in advanced cancers. The assay was immunoSEQ multiplex PCR, and TCRdb's table has in-frame clones only and misses some. This table holds about 83,000 clones, roughly 83% found once. The specimen comprised CD4+ or CD8+ T cells sorted from blood, sampled in a trial of the OX40 agonist ivuxolimab. These receptors were obtained from an adult with an advanced solid tumor such as melanoma, head and neck, liver or kidney cancer.

The V and J genes are TRBV7-2 and TRBJ2-7; D uncertain. The V end was cut by 5 bases, the J end by 5 bases, with 10 bases between. The V gene's germline CDR1 is SGHTA and CDR2 FQGNSA. CDR3 length equals 12 residues. CDR3 protein: CASSPTFHEQYF. The CDR3 nucleotides are TGTGCCAGCAGCCCAACCTTCCACGAGCAGTACTTC.

This clone was seen only once. At the DNA level, this CDR3 is encoded by other sequences in the same sample as well. V and J are TRBV6-1 and TRBJ2-6, with D perhaps assigned TRBD1 or TRBD2 (5 bases each). Trimming left V 2 bases short and J 2 bases short, with 7 bases between. CDR3 length: 15 amino acids. CDR1 and CDR2 (germline): MNHNS, SASEGT. Here the CDR3 DNA reads TGTGCCAGCAGTGAACGAGGGGCTGGGGCCAACGTCCTGACTTTC. Translating it yields CASSERGAGANVLTF.

The chain couples TRBV19 to TRBJ1-3; no definite D call. CDR3 length equals 14 residues. The V gene's germline CDR1 is LNHDA and CDR2 SQIVND (reference sequence). V lost 7 bases to trimming and J lost 4 bases, with 14 bases between them. CDR3 sequence reads: CASNRGFTGNTIYF. CDR3 sequence (DNA): TGTGCCAGTAATCGCGGATTTACGGGAAACACCATATATTTT.

This clone was found a few times. V gene TRBV23-1 combines with J gene TRBJ1-5, with D tentatively TRBD1 (6 bases). TRBV23-1 counts as an open reading frame of uncertain function. This CDR3 has 14 residues. Trimming removed 9 bases from V and 1 base from J, with 13 bases in between. Here the CDR3 DNA reads TGCGCCAGTCGGGGGCTGGAAAGCAATCAGCCCCAGCATTTT. As protein: CASRGLESNQPQHF.

This clone was seen just once. The chain couples TRBV5-1 to TRBJ1-1; D remains ambiguous. The V and J ends lost 0 bases and 6 bases respectively, with 12 bases between them. CDR3 length: 14 residues. Germline assignment: CDR1 SGHRS and CDR2 YFSETQ. The CDR3 region is CASSLGFGSAEAFF. CDR3 bases: TGCGCCAGCAGCTTGGGGTTCGGCTCTGCTGAAGCTTTCTTT. Full variable domain (rest looked up from reference TRBV5-1 and TRBJ1-1): KAGVTQTPRYLIKTRGQQVTLSCSPISGHRSVSWYQQTPGQGLQFLFEYFSETQRNKGNFPGRFSGRQFSNSRSEMNVSTLELGDSALYLCASSLGFGSAEAFFGQGTRLTVV.

This sequence joins TRBV27 and TRBJ1-2; 8 nucleotides match TRBD1. CDR1 is MNHEY, CDR2 SMNVEV, per germline (reference sequence). V was pared by 5 bases and J by 5 bases, with 16 bases of the junction left unmatched. This CDR3 has 17 residues. This CDR3 is CASSVQGGYGLVYGYTF. In nucleotides, the CDR3 is TGTGCCAGCAGTGTACAGGGGGGTTATGGACTCGTGTATGGCTACACCTTC.

This chain uses TRBV2 with TRBJ2-7; 7 positions match TRBD2. CDR3 size: 15 residues. The germline V gene has CDR1 SNHLY and CDR2 FYNNEI. Trimming took 1 base from V and 2 from J; bases not matched to a gene: 5. The CDR3 loop is CASSEGPGGTYEQYF. The CDR3 DNA follows: TGTGCCAGCAGTGAAGGCCCGGGAGGAACCTACGAGCAGTACTTC.

Details on this clone: The identical CDR3 is also encoded by other nucleotide sequences in the sample. The chain has TRBV5-1 and TRBJ2-2; 7 bases agree with TRBD2. CDR3 length: 15 amino acids. Germline-derived CDR1 and CDR2 are SGHRS and YFSETQ. The J segment lost 2 bases and the V segment lost 0 bases, leaving 1 base of the junction unmatched. The CDR3 region is CASSLGLANTGELFF. CDR3 nucleotides: TGCGCCAGCAGCTTGGGACTAGCAAACACCGGGGAGCTGTTTTTT.

The genes are TRBV6-5 and TRBJ2-7; TRBD1 agrees at 10 bases. Per the germline V gene, CDR1 is MNHEY and CDR2 is SVGAGI. Losses at the gene ends were 2 bases for V and 3 bases for J; bases not matched to a gene: 7. The CDR3 is 16 residues long. The CDR3 DNA reads TGTGCCAGCAGTTACGGGGGGACAGGGGCGGGCTACGAGCAGTACTTC. Translation gives CASSYGGTGAGYEQYF.

This chain joins TRBV27 and TRBJ1-2, with 8 bases that match TRBD1. The CDR3 loop spans 15 amino acids. Germline V gene data show CDR1 as MNHEY and CDR2 as SMNVEV (reference sequence). V trimming: 4 bases; J trimming: 2 bases; junction bases outside the gene matches: 6. The CDR3 coding sequence is TGTGCCAGCAGTTCCACAGGGGGAGTAAACTATGGCTACACCTTC. It codes for CASSSTGGVNYGYTF.

Here the CDR3 DNA reads TGTGCCAGCAGTACGCCTCTGCGGGCGGGTGAAGCTTTCTTT. Translating gives CASSTPLRAGEAFF. The chain employs TRBV27 and TRBJ1-1; D is ambiguous. The CDR3 is 14 residues long. Germline lookup yields CDR1 MNHEY and CDR2 SMNVEV (reference sequence). V lost 5 bases and J lost 7, with 17 bases in between.

The chain employs TRBV4-2 and TRBJ1-2, with D maybe TRBD1 (5 bases). Trimming took 4 bases from V and 4 from J, leaving 10 bases between them. Germline V CDR1 and CDR2: LGHNA, YNFKEQ. The CDR3 has 13 amino acids. The CDR3 region is CASSRGNFYGYTF. CDR3 nucleotide sequence: TGTGCCAGCAGCCGGGGGAACTTCTATGGCTACACCTTC.

The CDR3, as DNA: TGTGCCAGCAGTGAAGCGGGACTAGCGGGATTCAATGAGCAGTTCTTC. It is translated as CASSEAGLAGFNEQFF. The J gene is TRBJ2-1, the V gene TRBV6-1; 13 nucleotides match TRBD2. In germline, CDR1 is MNHNS, CDR2 SASEGT. There are 16 residues in the CDR3. Trimming removed 0 bases from V and 6 bases from J; junction bases left unmatched: 2.

This rearrangement joins TRBV2 to TRBJ2-1; D gene unclear. CDR1 and CDR2 (germline): SNHLY, FYNNEI. The CDR3 sequence is 15 residues long. Between the trimmed V and J ends, which lost 7 bases and 0 bases, there was a span of 13 bases. DNA for the CDR3: TGTGCCAGCAAATGGGCCCCGAGCTCCTACAATGAGCAGTTCTTC. It codes for CASKWAPSSYNEQFF.

The genes are TRBV4-2 and TRBJ2-3, with 10 bases aligning to TRBD2. From germline, CDR1 is LGHNA and CDR2 YNFKEQ. J gave up 4 bases and V 0 bases, and 7 bases lay outside the gene matches. The CDR3 consists of 17 residues. CDR3 sequence: CASSQESSGGASDTQYF. CDR3 in DNA: TGTGCCAGCAGCCAAGAATCAAGCGGGGGGGCCTCAGATACGCAGTATTTT.

The rearrangement joins TRBV6-5 to TRBJ1-4, with D unresolved. Germline V gives CDR1 MNHEY, CDR2 SVGAGI. V was trimmed by 6 bases and J by 2 bases, leaving 10 bases between them. The CDR3 consists of 14 residues. CDR3 residues: CASRRTATNEKLFF. The CDR3 DNA sequence: TGTGCCAGCAGGAGGACGGCCACTAATGAAAAACTGTTTTTT.

This rearrangement joins TRBV29-1 to TRBJ2-7; 10 nucleotides agree with TRBD2. CDR3 size: 15 residues. V was clipped by 6 bases and J by 0 bases; unmatched bases: 8. Germline V gives CDR1 SQVTM, CDR2 ANQGSEA. The CDR3, as DNA: TGCAGCGTCACAAAAGCGGGGGGGAGCTCCTACGAGCAGTACTTC. This gives the protein CSVTKAGGSSYEQYF.

This clone was observed a handful of times. This chain joins TRBV30 and TRBJ1-2; D might be TRBD1 (5 bases). The germline V gene has CDR1 GTSNPN and CDR2 SVGIG (reference sequence). The CDR3 sequence is 14 residues long. Trimming cost V 4 bases and J 7 bases, with 19 bases left between them. CDR3 protein: CAWKYGTPRVGYTF. The CDR3, as DNA: TGTGCCTGGAAATATGGGACCCCGAGGGTTGGCTACACCTTC.

The CDR3 DNA reads TGTGCCAGCAGCCTCGGGAGCGGGCTGCTTAATGAAAAACTGTTTTTT. Its protein product is CASSLGSGLLNEKLFF. This chain uses TRBV27 with TRBJ1-4; no clear D. This CDR3 comprises 16 residues. V lost 6 bases, J lost 4 bases, and 18 bases lay in between. Looked up from germline, CDR1 is MNHEY and CDR2 is SMNVEV (reference sequence).